The 22 T cell receptor beta chains given below trace back to one sample, sequenced in a study of shared clonotypes between healthy human individuals. The method was immunoSEQ multiplex PCR; TCRdb's version includes in-frame clones alone and lacks a portion of them. The sample holds around 100,000 clones, approximately 70% seen once. Sample: memory CD8+ T cells sorted from blood. Subset indicated: CD45RO+ cells pooled with CCR7-negative TemRA cells. These receptors all come from a woman aged 30 to 39 in good health.

In this sample, this clone turned up once. CDR3 sequence (DNA): TGTGCCAGCAGCGAAACTAGCGGGAGCCCCACAGATACGCAGTATTTT. Its protein is CASSETSGSPTDTQYF. The chain employs TRBV25-1 and TRBJ2-3; TRBD2 agrees at 11 bases. V lost 6 bases to trimming and J lost 2 bases; unmatched junction nucleotides: 7. Germline-derived CDR1 and CDR2 are MGHDK and SYGVNS. This CDR3 comprises 16 residues.

The chain employs TRBV14 and TRBJ2-1; D is perhaps TRBD2 (5 bases). Trimming stripped 1 base from V and 7 bases from J, with 8 bases between. Germline V gene lookup returns CDR1 SGHDN and CDR2 FVKESK. There are 13 residues in the CDR3. The CDR3 nucleotides are TGTGCCAGCAGCCAAGTCTTAGCGAATGAGCAGTTCTTC. This sequence encodes CASSQVLANEQFF.

The chain couples TRBV7-2 to TRBJ1-5; no clear D. Trimming removed 0 bases from V and 11 bases from J, with 5 bases in between. This CDR3 spans 11 amino acids. From germline, CDR1 is SGHTA and CDR2 FQGNSA. Here the CDR3 reads CASSLAQAQHF. CDR3 DNA: TGTGCCAGCAGCTTAGCCCAGGCCCAGCATTTT.

The rearrangement uses TRBV10-3 and TRBJ1-3; 7 positions match TRBD1. The CDR3 sequence is 16 residues long. Germline V CDR1 and CDR2: ENHRY, SYGVKD. V was clipped by 0 bases and J by 4 bases; unmatched bases: 6. The CDR3 DNA sequence: TGTGCCATCAGTGAGTCTATAGGGGGCCGAGGAAACACCATATATTTT. It encodes CAISESIGGRGNTIYF.

This clone was counted only a few times. The genes are TRBV28 and TRBJ2-7; 7 positions agree with TRBD2. The trim removed 1 base at V and 2 bases at J, leaving 5 bases unmatched. The germline gives CDR1 MDHEN, CDR2 SYDVKM. The CDR3 sequence is 15 residues long. The CDR3 is CASSLSSGSPYEQYF. CDR3 nucleotide sequence: TGTGCCAGCAGTTTATCTAGCGGTTCCCCCTACGAGCAGTACTTC.

A single count supports this clone. The J gene is TRBJ2-1, the V gene TRBV7-2; D is ambiguous. Germline V CDR1 and CDR2: SGHTA, FQGNSA. The CDR3 is 15 amino acids. The germline V and J ends were trimmed by 1 base and 2 bases, with 9 bases remaining between them. CDR3 protein: CASSLGALTYNEQFF. The CDR3 coding sequence is TGTGCCAGCAGCTTAGGGGCCTTAACCTACAATGAGCAGTTCTTC.

On this clone itself: It may be a read error: a sequence one base away is much more abundant. This chain connects TRBV14 to TRBJ2-7; 10 bases fit TRBD1. The V and J ends lost 1 base and 2 bases, in that order; junction bases with no gene match: 2. The germline CDR1 and CDR2 sequences are SGHDN and FVKESK. This CDR3 has 15 residues. The CDR3 DNA follows: TGTGCCAGCAGCCAAGTCGGGACAGGGGCCTACGAGCAGTACTTC. It codes for CASSQVGTGAYEQYF.

In the case of this clone: Other DNA variants within this sample encode the same CDR3. The CDR3 protein is CASSPRGGSPYNEQFF. CDR3 sequence (DNA): TGTGCCAGCAGCCCTCGGGGCGGGAGCCCCTACAATGAGCAGTTCTTC. J is TRBJ2-1 and V is TRBV7-9; 7 nucleotides match TRBD2. In germline, CDR1 is SEHNR, CDR2 FQNEAQ (reference sequence). The CDR3 length is 16 residues. Germline trimming cut 5 bases from V and 2 bases from J; bases unmatched to any gene: 9.

The chain has TRBV19 and TRBJ1-1, with D perhaps matching TRBD1 (6 bases). V lost 0 bases and J 3 bases, leaving 23 bases between the germline ends. Germline lookup yields CDR1 LNHDA and CDR2 SQIVND (reference sequence). The CDR3 runs 19 residues. CDR3: CASSIDFEPQDDRYTEAFF. CDR3 coding DNA: TGTGCCAGTAGTATAGACTTCGAACCCCAAGATGACAGGTACACTGAAGCTTTCTTT.

This clone was seen repeatedly, ten times or more. V usage is TRBV10-3 and J usage is TRBJ1-5, with a possible D match to TRBD1 (5 bases). CDR3 size: 11 residues. Germline V CDR1 and CDR2: ENHRY, SYGVKD. V was cut by 11 bases and J by 6 bases, with 11 bases left in between. The CDR3 coding sequence is TGTGCCCGGCGGGGGTTTCAGCCCCAGCATTTT. It specifies CARRGFQPQHF.

The rearrangement uses TRBV28 and TRBJ2-7; the D gene could be TRBD1 or TRBD2 (5 bases each). This CDR3 is built from 16 residues. V was shortened by 6 bases and J by 5 bases, with 23 bases between the two germline ends. Germline V CDR1 and CDR2: MDHEN, SYDVKM. The CDR3 spells CASSSEGIVGENEQYF. CDR3 in DNA: TGTGCCAGCAGCTCAGAGGGGATAGTTGGAGAAAACGAGCAGTACTTC.

This clone was observed at least ten times. The chain links TRBV5-1 to TRBJ2-7; D perhaps matches TRBD1 (6 bases). The CDR3 is 15 residues long. Germline CDR1 SGHRS, CDR2 YFSETQ. The V and J ends lost 4 bases and 3 bases respectively, with 17 bases between them. This CDR3 is CASSLDPGTYYEQYF. CDR3 nucleotide sequence: TGCGCCAGCAGCCTGGACCCCGGGACATACTACGAGCAGTACTTC. The variable domain in full, completed from reference TRBV5-1 and TRBJ2-7, reads KAGVTQTPRYLIKTRGQQVTLSCSPISGHRSVSWYQQTPGQGLQFLFEYFSETQRNKGNFPGRFSGRQFSNSRSEMNVSTLELGDSALYLCASSLDPGTYYEQYFGPGTRLTVT.

V gene TRBV10-3 combines with J gene TRBJ2-7; D might be TRBD1 or TRBD2, each matching 5 bases. V was pared by 1 base and J by 2 bases, with 6 bases between. Germline assignment: CDR1 ENHRY and CDR2 SYGVKD. The CDR3 has 13 amino acids. The chain's CDR3 is CAISEWGPYEQYF. CDR3 DNA sequence: TGTGCCATCAGTGAGTGGGGACCCTACGAGCAGTACTTC.

The chain joins TRBV28 to TRBJ2-7; D not certain. The CDR3 sequence is 12 residues long. In germline, CDR1 is MDHEN, CDR2 SYDVKM. Trimming took 8 bases from V and 3 from J, leaving 11 bases between them. In DNA form, the CDR3 reads TGTGCCAGCGCCAACCTTATCTACGAGCAGTACTTC. Encoded protein: CASANLIYEQYF.

The chain has TRBV18 and TRBJ1-1; perhaps TRBD1 as D (5 bases). The CDR3 covers 13 residues. The V and J ends lost 3 bases and 5 bases respectively, with 10 bases between them. CDR1 is KGHSH and CDR2 is LQKENI in the germline V gene. The CDR3 is CASSPGRETEAFF. For the CDR3, the DNA is TGTGCCAGCTCACCGGGCAGGGAGACTGAAGCTTTCTTT.

The V call is TRBV6-6, the J call TRBJ1-4, with TRBD1 identical over 9 bases. The junction had 7 bases not matched to a gene; V was cut back by 2 bases and J by 6 bases. The CDR3 runs 16 residues. Germline V gene lookup returns CDR1 MNHNY and CDR2 SVGAGI (reference sequence). The CDR3 DNA reads TGTGCCAGCAGTTACCTCTTCCGGGACAGGGATGAAAAACTGTTTTTT. Translating gives CASSYLFRDRDEKLFF.

This chain connects TRBV7-9 to TRBJ2-1, with D perhaps assigned TRBD1 or TRBD2 (5 bases each). V shed 1 base and J shed 0 bases, with 7 bases lying between them. Germline V gene lookup returns CDR1 SEHNR and CDR2 FQNEAQ (reference sequence). CDR3 length: 15 residues. DNA of the CDR3: TGTGCCAGCAGCTTAGAGGGACCCTCCTACAATGAGCAGTTCTTC. Amino acid sequence: CASSLEGPSYNEQFF. Complete variable domain (other parts from reference TRBV7-9 and TRBJ2-1): DTGVSQNPRHKITKRGQNVTFRCDPISEHNRLYWYRQTLGQGPEFLTYFQNEAQLEKSRLLSDRFSAERPKGSFSTLEIQRTEQGDSAMYLCASSLEGPSYNEQFFGPGTRLTVL.

The sample holds a few counts of this clone. The rearrangement links TRBV27 to TRBJ2-1; D unclear. V was pared by 7 bases and J by 10 bases, with 17 bases between. Germline V gene data show CDR1 as MNHEY and CDR2 as SMNVEV (reference sequence). CDR3 size: 13 residues. Here the CDR3 DNA reads TGTGCCAGCACTCTCGCCCCCCCCGGGGAGCAGTTCTTC. Its translation: CASTLAPPGEQFF.

In its sample, this clone was seen many times. The rearrangement joins TRBV18 to TRBJ2-3, with a tentative D call TRBD2 (5 bases). V was cut by 8 bases and J by 0 bases, with 12 bases left in between. The CDR3 extends over 14 amino acids. The germline gives CDR1 KGHSH, CDR2 LQKENI. The CDR3 nucleotides are TGTGCCAGCAAAATGGGCGGGAGCACAGATACGCAGTATTTT. It translates to CASKMGGSTDTQYF.

The J gene is TRBJ1-1, the V gene TRBV19; no reliable D call. V lost 4 bases, J lost 5 bases, and 11 bases lay in between. The CDR3 is 13 amino acids. Germline V gene data show CDR1 as LNHDA and CDR2 as SQIVND (reference sequence). Here the CDR3 reads CASSNNFGTEAFF. DNA for the CDR3: TGTGCCAGTAGTAATAATTTTGGGACTGAAGCTTTCTTT.

The rearrangement links TRBV4-2 to TRBJ2-5; D may match TRBD1 or TRBD2 (5 bases each). This CDR3 has 15 residues. V was cut by 1 base and J by 5 bases, with 14 bases left in between. CDR1 and CDR2 from the germline V gene are LGHNA and YNFKEQ. The CDR3 loop is CASSQARGGSETQYF. CDR3 DNA sequence: TGTGCCAGCAGCCAAGCACGGGGCGGTTCGGAGACCCAGTACTTC.

V gene TRBV4-2 combines with J gene TRBJ2-7; 8 bases map to TRBD2. The germline V gene has CDR1 LGHNA and CDR2 YNFKEQ. The CDR3 covers 15 residues. J was trimmed by 0 bases and V by 5 bases; bases with no gene match: 6. Written as DNA, the CDR3 is TGTGCCAGCAGCTTGGATACTAGCGGCTCCTACGAGCAGTACTTC. Amino acid sequence: CASSLDTSGSYEQYF.